This record looks at one TCR beta chain sequence and its context. This entry belongs to a study of blood T cell repertoires in COVID-19. Study information: The origin of the acute and convalescent COVID-19 samples was the United States, Italy and Spain. The analysed material was cDNA or gDNA that came from T cells, B-cell-depleted T cells, or PBMCs.

In the authors' workflow: From reference gene primer amplification, estimates of nucleated cell counts were derived. Only in-frame clones appear in the TCRdb table, and some are missing; sequencing was by immunoSEQ multiplex PCR. V and J calls plus clone size are reproduced from that table; the DNA served to infer D and trimming. The table lists about half a million clones, approximately 85% of them singletons. The sequence came from a human donor in a cohort sampled during active COVID-19. The sequenced sample consisted of peripheral blood.

CDR3 DNA: TGTGCCAGCAGCGCCTGGGGTAGCGAGCAATCCCCCTACAATGAGCAGTTCTTC. Its protein product is CASSAWGSEQSPYNEQFF. The chain is built from TRBV3-1 (or the pseudogene TRBV3-2) and TRBJ2-1; a possible D gene is TRBD2 (5 bases). This CDR3 region has 18 residues. Looked up from germline, CDR1 is LGHDT and CDR2 is YNNKEL (reference sequence). The ends were cut back, 5 bases at V and 2 bases at J, with 22 bases in the middle.